The clone carrying this T cell receptor (beta chain) has a handful of counts. This entry belongs to a study of CD8+ T cells in alopecia areata. For the study at large: Treated patients were given oral tofacitinib, which was dosed at 5 to 10 mg twice daily. For 6 to 18 months, tofacitinib was taken, and 6 months off drug followed.

In each case, RNA was isolated and then reverse transcribed into cDNA as the sequencing template. Produced via immunoSEQ multiplex PCR; TCRdb's table is partial and in-frame only. The sample lists about 130,000 clones; roughly three fifths were seen once. This specimen was CD4+ T cells sorted from blood, taken at week 0. This receptor was obtained from a human donor with alopecia areata.

The CDR3 reads CASSPTSGGAETQYF. The CDR3 region has the DNA TGTGCCAGCAGCCCGACTAGCGGGGGGGCGGAGACCCAGTACTTC. The V and J genes are TRBV4-2 and TRBJ2-5, with TRBD2 identical over 14 bases. The CDR3 is made up of 15 amino acids. With 4 bases clipped from V and 5 bases from J, the junction kept 3 bases outside the gene matches. CDR1 and CDR2 from the germline V gene are LGHNA and YNFKEQ.